The 25 T cell receptor beta chains in this list originate from one sample, sequenced in a study of long-term antiretroviral therapy in people with HIV. The assay used was immunoSEQ (version v3.0), run at survey level. TCRdb's table, derived via immunoSEQ multiplex PCR, lists solely in-frame clones and lacks some. The table records 25,000 or so clones, around 89% of them present only once. Source: unsorted PBMCs, taken 0.5 years after starting antiretroviral therapy. The receptors originated from a woman between 18 and 29 years old with HIV.

This clone was detected only once. This chain connects TRBV25-1 to TRBJ2-2; no firm D call. CDR1 MGHDK and CDR2 SYGVNS come from the germline V gene. This CDR3 has 11 amino acids. V shed 7 bases and J shed 7 bases, with 7 bases lying between them. CDR3 sequence: CASNEIGELFF. DNA for the CDR3: TGTGCCAGCAACGAAATCGGGGAGCTGTTTTTT.

To note about this clone: Different DNA sequences within this sample yield the same CDR3. The chain couples TRBV4-2 to TRBJ2-6, with a tentative D call TRBD1 (6 bases). Trimming stripped 4 bases from V and 2 bases from J, with 21 bases between. CDR1 LGHNA and CDR2 YNFKEQ come from the germline V gene. The CDR3 runs 19 residues. In DNA, the CDR3 is TGTGCCAGCAGCCCATGGCAGGGGCAAAGCTCAGCTGGGGCCAACGTCCTGACTTTC. It yields the protein CASSPWQGQSSAGANVLTF.

The rearrangement uses TRBV19 and TRBJ2-7; 7 nucleotides match TRBD1. J was trimmed by 3 bases and V by 9 bases; bases with no gene match: 17. Germline values: CDR1 LNHDA, CDR2 SQIVND (reference sequence). The CDR3 is made up of 16 amino acids. CDR3 coding DNA: TGTGCCAGAACCCACGTAGGGGGCACCTGCCGCTACGAGCAGTACTTC. Translating gives CARTHVGGTCRYEQYF.

The chain has TRBV27 and TRBJ2-5; 14 bases line up with TRBD2. The CDR3 length is 16 residues. Germline V lookup: CDR1 MNHEY, CDR2 SMNVEV (reference sequence). V shed 4 bases, J shed 7 bases, and the junction held 8 bases outside the gene matches. CDR3 in amino acids: CASSSRLAGGPGTQYF. In nucleotides, the CDR3 is TGTGCCAGCAGTTCAAGACTAGCGGGAGGGCCTGGGACCCAGTACTTC.

The rearrangement links TRBV4-3 to TRBJ1-1; D may be TRBD1 (6 bases). The length of the CDR3 is 14 residues. The V end was cut by 3 bases, the J end by 4 bases, with 12 bases between. Per the germline V gene, CDR1 is LGHNA and CDR2 is YSLEER. CDR3 sequence reads: CASSHRGRGTEAFF. In DNA, the CDR3 is TGCGCCAGCAGCCACAGGGGAAGGGGCACTGAAGCTTTCTTT.

The V and J genes are TRBV9 and TRBJ2-7, with TRBD1 identical over 11 bases. The J segment lost 6 bases and the V segment lost 0 bases, leaving 5 bases of the junction unmatched. Germline-derived CDR1 and CDR2 are SGDLS and YYNGEE. CDR3 length equals 15 residues. CDR3 sequence reads: CASSVGGQGAGEQYF. The CDR3 nucleotides read TGTGCCAGCAGCGTAGGTGGACAGGGGGCAGGCGAGCAGTACTTC. Full variable domain (outside the CDR3, taken from reference TRBV9 and TRBJ2-7): DSGVTQTPKHLITATGQRVTLRCSPRSGDLSVYWYQQSLDQGLQFLIQYYNGEERAKGNILERFSAQQFPDLHSELNLSSLELGDSALYFCASSVGGQGAGEQYFGPGTRLTVT.

The gene calls are TRBV9 and TRBJ1-1, with a weak D call TRBD1 (6 bases). In germline, CDR1 is SGDLS, CDR2 YYNGEE. The ends were cut back, 4 bases at V and 1 base at J, with 23 bases in the middle. The CDR3 contains 18 residues. The DNA of the CDR3 is TGTGCCAGCAGCCATACCCCTCAGGGGCAGGGCCAGAACACTGAAGCTTTCTTT. Encoded protein: CASSHTPQGQGQNTEAFF. Complete variable domain (other parts from reference TRBV9 and TRBJ1-1): DSGVTQTPKHLITATGQRVTLRCSPRSGDLSVYWYQQSLDQGLQFLIQYYNGEERAKGNILERFSAQQFPDLHSELNLSSLELGDSALYFCASSHTPQGQGQNTEAFFGQGTRLTVV.

This clone was observed a few times. The CDR3: CASSQVRGTQYF. In DNA, the CDR3 is TGCGCCAGCAGCCAAGTCAGGGGGACCCAGTACTTC. The V call is TRBV4-1, the J call TRBJ2-5, with D maybe TRBD1 (6 bases). V gave up 1 base and J gave up 7 bases, with 7 bases separating them. The CDR3 sequence is 12 residues long. Germline assignment: CDR1 MGHRA and CDR2 YSYEKL.

The J gene is TRBJ2-2, the V gene TRBV19; 9 bases align to TRBD1. Germline CDR1 and CDR2: LNHDA and SQIVND (reference sequence). V lost 9 bases, J lost 2 bases, and 7 bases stayed unmatched. The CDR3 runs 15 residues. CDR3 sequence reads: CASKGGQGNTGELFF. The CDR3, as DNA: TGTGCCAGCAAGGGGGGACAGGGAAACACCGGGGAGCTGTTTTTT.

V usage is TRBV7-3 and J usage is TRBJ2-1; 8 bases line up with TRBD2. This CDR3 has 15 amino acids. Germline V gives CDR1 SGHTA, CDR2 FQGTGA. After removal of 5 bases from V and 3 bases from J, the junction contained 6 bases not matched to a gene. The CDR3: CASSLLADHYNEQFF. The CDR3 DNA reads as TGTGCCAGCAGCCTACTAGCGGATCACTACAATGAGCAGTTCTTC.

Points on this clone: Other DNA sequences in the sample encode the same CDR3. The CDR3 DNA is TGTGCCACCAGCCGTCAGGGTTCTGGGGCCAACGTCCTGACTTTC. Translation: CATSRQGSGANVLTF. J is TRBJ2-6 and V is TRBV15; a weak D match, TRBD1 (5 bases). From germline, CDR1 is LNHNV and CDR2 YYDKDF (reference sequence). The V end was cut by 5 bases, the J end by 1 base, with 9 bases between. This CDR3 is 15 amino acids long.

The CDR3 DNA reads as TGTGCCAGCAGCTCCGGACTAGCGGGAAACGATGAGCAGTTCTTC. As protein: CASSSGLAGNDEQFF. V and J are TRBV5-4 and TRBJ2-1; TRBD2 agrees at 12 bases. This CDR3 comprises 15 residues. From germline, CDR1 is SGHNT and CDR2 YYREEE (reference sequence). The V and J ends lost 3 bases and 8 bases, in that order; junction bases with no gene match: 6.

The chain recombines TRBV7-2 with TRBJ2-1; possible D gene TRBD2, 6 bases. The germline V gene encodes CDR1 SGHTA and CDR2 FQGNSA. Trimming removed 1 base from V and 7 bases from J, with 14 bases in between. The CDR3 consists of 15 residues. The CDR3, as DNA: TGTGCCAGCAGCTTAGTAGCGGACCGGAGGAATGAGCAGTTCTTC. Amino acid sequence: CASSLVADRRNEQFF. Variable domain in full (rest from reference TRBV7-2 and TRBJ2-1): GAGVSQSPSNKVTEKGKDVELRCDPISGHTALYWYRQSLGQGLEFLIYFQGNSAPDKSGLPSDRFSAERTGGSVSTLTIQRTQQEDSAVYLCASSLVADRRNEQFFGPGTRLTVL.

This clone occurred once. This chain uses TRBV9 with TRBJ1-5, with D unclear. The CDR3 is 13 amino acids. Germline loops: CDR1 SGDLS, CDR2 YYNGEE. The V and J ends lost 1 base and 3 bases respectively, with 5 bases between them. CDR3 coding DNA: TGTGCCAGCAGCGTAAGTTTCAATCAGCCCCAGCATTTT. Translation: CASSVSFNQPQHF.

This chain links TRBV28 with TRBJ2-7, with TRBD1 identical over 7 bases. The germline V gene has CDR1 MDHEN and CDR2 SYDVKM. J lost 5 bases, V lost 3 bases, and 4 bases had no gene match. The CDR3 totals 13 residues. This CDR3 reads CASSLGQTNEQYF. The CDR3 DNA follows: TGTGCCAGCAGTTTGGGACAGACTAACGAGCAGTACTTC.

The chain combines TRBV27 with TRBJ2-1; TRBD2 aligns across 14 bases. V lost 3 bases to trimming and J lost 4 bases; unmatched junction nucleotides: 14. Germline V CDR1 and CDR2: MNHEY, SMNVEV (reference sequence). This CDR3 is built from 20 residues. The DNA for the CDR3 is TGTGCCAGCAGTTTGAGGGGACTAGCGGGAGAGCCAGGCGAATACAATGAGCAGTTCTTC. Its protein is CASSLRGLAGEPGEYNEQFF.

This clone ranks as medium-sized. The chain joins TRBV7-9 to TRBJ1-4; 9 bases align to TRBD1. CDR1 and CDR2 from the germline V gene are SEHNR and FQNEAQ (reference sequence). After removal of 5 bases from V and 7 bases from J, the junction contained 5 bases not matched to a gene. The CDR3 totals 14 residues. The CDR3 nucleotides read TGTGCCAGCAGCCCGGGACAGGGTTTTGAAAAACTGTTTTTT. It translates to CASSPGQGFEKLFF.

This sequence joins TRBV5-1 and TRBJ1-4; unclear D gene. The CDR3 contains 14 residues. Per germline, CDR1 SGHRS and CDR2 YFSETQ. The V and J ends lost 0 bases and 4 bases respectively, with 7 bases between them. CDR3 region: CASSLAAFNEKLFF. CDR3 DNA: TGCGCCAGCAGCTTGGCAGCATTTAATGAAAAACTGTTTTTT.

CDR3 coding DNA: TGCGCCAGCAGCCGAAACAGGGGACCCGGGGAGCTGTTTTTT. This encodes CASSRNRGPGELFF. The J gene is TRBJ2-2, the V gene TRBV5-1; 7 bases align to TRBD1. The CDR3 runs to 14 residues. J lost 6 bases, V lost 4 bases, and 6 bases had no gene match. From germline, CDR1 is SGHRS and CDR2 YFSETQ.

The chain uses TRBV6-1 and TRBJ1-2; D is perhaps TRBD1 (5 bases). The germline V gene has CDR1 MNHNS and CDR2 SASEGT. Trimming left V 2 bases short and J 6 bases short, with 16 bases between. This CDR3 contains 15 residues. Here the CDR3 reads CASSEQVGRDDGYTF. CDR3 DNA sequence: TGTGCCAGCAGTGAACAGGTCGGCAGGGACGATGGCTACACCTTC.

The chain carries TRBV6-5 and TRBJ1-2, with TRBD1 identical over 7 bases. The CDR3 is 13 residues long. V lost 4 bases and J lost 9; bases outside the gene matches: 8. Germline V lookup: CDR1 MNHEY, CDR2 SVGAGI. CDR3 nucleotide sequence: TGTGCCAGCAGTTGGGACAGCCGGGATCGCTACACCTTC. Translation gives CASSWDSRDRYTF.

J is TRBJ2-3 and V is TRBV9; D gene unclear. CDR1 is SGDLS, CDR2 YYNGEE, per germline. The CDR3 extends over 13 amino acids. V was shortened by 3 bases and J by 2 bases, with 7 bases between the two germline ends. The CDR3 protein is CASSANPTDTQYF. DNA for the CDR3: TGTGCCAGCAGCGCAAACCCCACAGATACGCAGTATTTT.

This chain connects TRBV7-3 to TRBJ1-3, with TRBD1 as a possible D gene (5 bases). The CDR3 runs to 16 residues. Trimming pared 2 bases from V and 2 bases from J, leaving 13 bases between. Germline CDR1 and CDR2: SGHTA and FQGTGA. The CDR3 region is CASSLSPRGTGNTIYF. CDR3 bases: TGTGCCAGCAGCTTATCCCCAAGGGGTACTGGAAACACCATATATTTT.

The V gene is TRBV5-1, the J gene TRBJ2-1; 8 bases are a match to TRBD2. The CDR3 has 17 residues. The germline V gene has CDR1 SGHRS and CDR2 YFSETQ. Trimming at V came to 0 bases and at J to 10 bases, leaving 15 bases not matched to a gene. CDR3 coding DNA: TGCGCCAGCAGCTTGGCCAAGCTGGGGACTAGGTCAGAGGAGCAGTTCTTC. It codes for CASSLAKLGTRSEEQFF.

The chain has TRBV6-1 and TRBJ2-1; 9 nucleotides match TRBD1. Germline lookup yields CDR1 MNHNS and CDR2 SASEGT. The CDR3 covers 14 residues. Unmatched junction bases numbered 5, after V lost 1 base and J lost 10 bases. The CDR3 sequence is CASSEGTGVGEQFF. The CDR3 coding sequence is TGTGCCAGCAGTGAAGGGACAGGGGTTGGGGAGCAGTTCTTC.